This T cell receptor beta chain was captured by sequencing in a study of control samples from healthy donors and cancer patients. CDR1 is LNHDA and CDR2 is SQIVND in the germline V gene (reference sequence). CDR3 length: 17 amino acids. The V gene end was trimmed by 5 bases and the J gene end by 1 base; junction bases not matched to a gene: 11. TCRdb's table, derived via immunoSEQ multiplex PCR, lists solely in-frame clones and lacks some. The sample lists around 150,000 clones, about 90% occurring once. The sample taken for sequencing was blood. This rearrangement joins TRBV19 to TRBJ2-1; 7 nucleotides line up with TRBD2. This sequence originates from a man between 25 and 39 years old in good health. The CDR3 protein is CASSGILGTTSYNEQFF. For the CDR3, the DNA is TGTGCCAGTAGTGGAATACTGGGGACTACTTCCTACAATGAGCAGTTCTTC.